This T cell receptor (beta chain) emerged from a study of blood T cell repertoires in COVID-19. Only in-frame clones appear in the TCRdb table, and some are missing; sequencing was by immunoSEQ multiplex PCR. The sample records over 85,000 clones, about 80% being singletons. Per germline, CDR1 MNHEY and CDR2 SMNVEV (reference sequence). This CDR3 region has 11 residues. J lost 10 bases, V lost 7 bases, and 5 bases had no gene match. The receptor was isolated from a human donor in a cohort sampled during active COVID-19. The material sequenced was peripheral blood. The J gene is TRBJ1-1, the V gene TRBV27, with 8 bases lining up with TRBD1. This CDR3 is CASTGTGGAFF. CDR3 sequence (DNA): TGTGCCAGCACCGGGACAGGCGGAGCTTTCTTT.